This T cell receptor beta chain appears in the sequencing data of a study of OX40 agonist ivuxolimab in advanced cancers. Overall study findings and caveats: The work left the antigen specificity of expanded peripheral T cells undetermined. Clonal expansion was seen in CD4+ and CD8+ blood T cells by week 6 at 0.1 to 3.0 mg/kg. Some nonresponders likewise displayed low normalized T-cell clonal expansion.

The germline V gene has CDR1 GTSNPN and CDR2 SVGIG (reference sequence). V was pared by 2 bases and J by 5 bases, with 5 bases of the junction left unmatched. The CDR3 totals 15 residues. With autoimmune disease history or systemic immunosuppression, patients were excluded. With regard to this clone: The antigen remains unidentified.

Measured with immunoSEQ multiplex PCR; TCRdb has only the in-frame clones, and not every one. The table has about 38,000 clones, 92% seen once. V gene TRBV30 combines with J gene TRBJ2-3; TRBD2 aligns across 12 bases. Sequencing was performed on CD4+ or CD8+ T cells sorted from blood, taken in a trial of the OX40 agonist ivuxolimab. This TCR derives from an adult with an advanced solid tumor such as melanoma, head and neck, liver or kidney cancer. The CDR3 is CAWSPLAGGRDTQYF. Here the CDR3 DNA reads TGTGCCTGGAGTCCACTAGCGGGAGGAAGAGATACGCAGTATTTT.